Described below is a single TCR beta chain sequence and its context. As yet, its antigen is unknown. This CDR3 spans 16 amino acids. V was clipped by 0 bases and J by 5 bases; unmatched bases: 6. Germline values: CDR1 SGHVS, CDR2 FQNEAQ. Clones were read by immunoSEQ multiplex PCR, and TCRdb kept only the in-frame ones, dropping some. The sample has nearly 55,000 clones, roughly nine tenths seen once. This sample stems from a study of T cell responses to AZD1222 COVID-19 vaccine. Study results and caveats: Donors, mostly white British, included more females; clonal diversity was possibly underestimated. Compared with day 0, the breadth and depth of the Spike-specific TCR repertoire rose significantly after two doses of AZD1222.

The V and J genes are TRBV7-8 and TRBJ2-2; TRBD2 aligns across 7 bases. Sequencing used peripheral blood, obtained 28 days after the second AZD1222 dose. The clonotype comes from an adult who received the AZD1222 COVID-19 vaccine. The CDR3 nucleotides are TGTGCCAGCAGCTTAGCAGCGGGGAAGGGAACCGGGGAGCTGTTTTTT. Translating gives CASSLAAGKGTGELFF. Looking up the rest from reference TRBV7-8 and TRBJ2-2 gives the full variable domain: GAGVSQSPRYKVAKRGQDVALRCDPISGHVSLFWYQQALGQGPEFLTYFQNEAQLDKSGLPSDRFFAERPEGSVSTLKIQRTQQEDSAVYLCASSLAAGKGTGELFFGEGSRLTVL.